Listed below are T cell receptor beta chains from one sample, sequenced in a study of T cells after yellow fever vaccination. MiXCR, run by TCRdb on the 5' RACE reads, gives a single entry per CDR3 protein. Altogether roughly 150,000 distinct CDR3 sequences are present, 6.5% to 8.5% being singletons, with the ten largest covering approximately 2.5%. Sequences were derived from CD4+ T cells sorted from PBMCs, sampled 5 days after the first yellow fever vaccination. The receptors come from a young man who received the YFV17D yellow fever vaccine. Both conserved end residues are part of each CDR3. The order of the fields is CDR3 protein, CDR3 DNA, D gene, V gene, clone size, J gene. The D gene is left open where the match is weak. Size tells how often a clone was seen (once, few, many) or the class of an expanded clone, and some rows leave it out.

CDR3 protein: CASSQVLGNQPQHF
CDR3 DNA: TGCGCCAGCAGCCAAGTTCTGGGGAATCAGCCCCAGCATTTT
D gene: NA
V gene: TRBV4-1
clone size: many
J gene: TRBJ1-5

CDR3 protein: CSAREPGRKNTEAFF
CDR3 DNA: TGCAGTGCTAGAGAACCGGGACGGAAGAACACTGAAGCTTTCTTT
D gene: NA
V gene: TRBV20-1
clone size: NA
J gene: TRBJ1-1

CDR3 protein: CASSVQGDTDTQYF
CDR3 DNA: TGCGCCAGCAGCGTACAGGGGGACACAGATACGCAGTATTTT
D gene: TRBD1
V gene: TRBV5-1
clone size: many
J gene: TRBJ2-3

CDR3 protein: CASSQRLAGAQETQYF
CDR3 DNA: TGCGCCAGCAGTCAACGGCTAGCGGGGGCCCAAGAGACCCAGTACTTC
D gene: TRBD2
V gene: TRBV23-1
clone size: many
J gene: TRBJ2-5

CDR3 protein: CASSPPYSGGGDTQYF
CDR3 DNA: TGTGCCAGCAGCCCTCCCTACAGCGGGGGAGGAGATACGCAGTATTTT
D gene: TRBD2
V gene: TRBV7-2
clone size: many
J gene: TRBJ2-3

CDR3 protein: CAISDTGLKGEKLFF
CDR3 DNA: TGTGCCATCAGTGATACGGGACTCAAGGGGGAAAAACTGTTTTTT
D gene: NA
V gene: TRBV10-3
clone size: many
J gene: TRBJ1-4

CDR3 protein: CASASGDKQYF
CDR3 DNA: TGTGCCAGTGCCAGCGGGGACAAGCAGTACTTC
D gene: NA
V gene: TRBV19
clone size: NA
J gene: TRBJ2-7

CDR3 protein: CASSPNWGDSPLHF
CDR3 DNA: TGTGCCAGCAGTCCCAACTGGGGCGATTCACCCCTCCACTTT
D gene: NA
V gene: TRBV2
clone size: many
J gene: TRBJ1-6

CDR3 protein: CAWSVSAYNEQFF
CDR3 DNA: TGTGCCTGGAGTGTGTCCGCTTACAATGAGCAGTTCTTC
D gene: NA
V gene: TRBV30
clone size: few
J gene: TRBJ2-1

CDR3 protein: CATGPGAETQYF
CDR3 DNA: TGTGCTACTGGGCCGGGAGCAGAGACCCAGTACTTC
D gene: NA
V gene: TRBV10-3
clone size: few
J gene: TRBJ2-5

CDR3 protein: CASSPGTAYGYTF
CDR3 DNA: TGTGCCAGCAGCCCAGGAACCGCTTATGGCTACACCTTC
D gene: NA
V gene: TRBV3-1
clone size: many
J gene: TRBJ1-2

CDR3 protein: CASSLRTYGYTF
CDR3 DNA: TGTGCCAGCAGTTTAAGAACCTATGGCTACACCTTC
D gene: NA
V gene: TRBV12-3/TRBV12-4
clone size: many
J gene: TRBJ1-2

CDR3 protein: CASSSGRGLEAFF
CDR3 DNA: TGTGCCAGCAGTTCAGGCAGGGGTCTTGAAGCTTTCTTT
D gene: NA
V gene: TRBV12-3/TRBV12-4
clone size: many
J gene: TRBJ1-1

CDR3 protein: CASSREGINTEAFF
CDR3 DNA: TGTGCCAGCAGCCGGGAGGGTATAAACACTGAAGCTTTCTTT
D gene: NA
V gene: TRBV3-1
clone size: many
J gene: TRBJ1-1

CDR3 protein: CASSTGSQSPLHF
CDR3 DNA: TGTGCCAGTAGTACAGGGAGTCAATCACCCCTCCACTTT
D gene: NA
V gene: TRBV19
clone size: NA
J gene: TRBJ1-6

CDR3 protein: CASSLGLPTDTQYF
CDR3 DNA: TGTGCCAGCAGCTTAGGTCTGCCGACAGATACGCAGTATTTT
D gene: NA
V gene: TRBV7-6
clone size: many
J gene: TRBJ2-3

CDR3 protein: CASRGSGAGELFF
CDR3 DNA: TGTGCCAGTAGGGGTAGCGGAGCCGGGGAGCTGTTTTTT
D gene: NA
V gene: TRBV12-3/TRBV12-4
clone size: many
J gene: TRBJ2-2

CDR3 protein: CASAPTNSNQPQHF
CDR3 DNA: TGTGCCAGCGCGCCGACGAATAGCAATCAGCCCCAGCATTTT
D gene: NA
V gene: TRBV2
clone size: many
J gene: TRBJ1-5

CDR3 protein: CASSQEPFLAGGTTDTQYF
CDR3 DNA: TGCGCCAGCAGCCAAGAACCTTTCCTAGCGGGGGGCACCACAGATACGCAGTATTTT
D gene: TRBD2
V gene: TRBV4-3
clone size: many
J gene: TRBJ2-3

CDR3 protein: CASSFPTSEKLFF
CDR3 DNA: TGTGCCAGCAGCTTTCCGACTTCTGAAAAACTGTTTTTT
D gene: NA
V gene: TRBV7-2
clone size: NA
J gene: TRBJ1-4

CDR3 protein: CASSLLPGVNTEAFF
CDR3 DNA: TGCGCCAGCAGCTTGCTTCCGGGGGTGAACACTGAAGCTTTCTTT
D gene: NA
V gene: TRBV5-1
clone size: many
J gene: TRBJ1-1

CDR3 protein: CASSGPRGEKLFF
CDR3 DNA: TGTGCCAGCTCAGGCCCCAGGGGCGAAAAACTGTTTTTT
D gene: NA
V gene: TRBV18
clone size: few
J gene: TRBJ1-4

CDR3 protein: CASTRGRSELFF
CDR3 DNA: TGTGCCAGCACCCGGGGACGGTCGGAACTGTTTTTT
D gene: NA
V gene: TRBV6-6
clone size: many
J gene: TRBJ1-4

CDR3 protein: CASSPTNSNQPQHF
CDR3 DNA: TGTGCCAGCAGTCCTACAAATAGCAATCAGCCCCAGCATTTT
D gene: NA
V gene: TRBV2
clone size: many
J gene: TRBJ1-5

CDR3 protein: CASSLRDPRDSYEQYF
CDR3 DNA: TGCGCCAGCAGCTTGAGGGACCCCCGGGACAGCTACGAGCAGTACTTC
D gene: TRBD1
V gene: TRBV5-1
clone size: many
J gene: TRBJ2-7

CDR3 protein: CASSPMAGGKYGEQFF
CDR3 DNA: TGTGCCAGCTCCCCGATGGCAGGGGGCAAATACGGTGAGCAGTTCTTC
D gene: TRBD1
V gene: TRBV18
clone size: many
J gene: TRBJ2-1

CDR3 protein: CASSRPDTDTQYF
CDR3 DNA: TGCGCCAGCAGCCGCCCGGACACAGATACGCAGTATTTT
D gene: NA
V gene: TRBV4-3
clone size: few
J gene: TRBJ2-3

CDR3 protein: CASRGTSGGYEQYF
CDR3 DNA: TGTGCCAGCAGGGGGACTAGCGGGGGTTACGAGCAGTACTTC
D gene: TRBD2
V gene: TRBV12-3/TRBV12-4
clone size: few
J gene: TRBJ2-7

CDR3 protein: CASSAGTLDTQYF
CDR3 DNA: TGTGCCAGCAGCGCCGGGACGTTAGATACGCAGTATTTT
D gene: NA
V gene: TRBV2
clone size: many
J gene: TRBJ2-3

CDR3 protein: CASSLTPFTVSYNEQFF
CDR3 DNA: TGCGCCAGCAGCCTGACCCCCTTCACTGTCTCCTACAATGAGCAGTTCTTC
D gene: NA
V gene: TRBV4-1
clone size: many
J gene: TRBJ2-1

CDR3 protein: CASSVAYGAGNTIYF
CDR3 DNA: TGTGCCAGCAGCGTAGCGTATGGGGCAGGAAACACCATATATTTT
D gene: NA
V gene: TRBV9
clone size: NA
J gene: TRBJ1-3

CDR3 protein: CAISPTGGTDTQYF
CDR3 DNA: TGTGCCATCAGTCCGACAGGGGGGACAGATACGCAGTATTTT
D gene: TRBD1
V gene: TRBV10-3
clone size: few
J gene: TRBJ2-3

CDR3 protein: CASSLGHEQYF
CDR3 DNA: TGTGCCAGCAGTTTAGGCCACGAGCAGTACTTC
D gene: NA
V gene: TRBV28
clone size: many
J gene: TRBJ2-7

CDR3 protein: CASSRRTESSSYNEQFF
CDR3 DNA: TGCGCCAGCAGCCGACGGACGGAATCAAGCTCCTACAATGAGCAGTTCTTC
D gene: NA
V gene: TRBV4-3
clone size: many
J gene: TRBJ2-1

CDR3 protein: CAISRDSNQPQHF
CDR3 DNA: TGTGCCATCAGCAGAGATAGCAATCAGCCCCAGCATTTT
D gene: NA
V gene: TRBV10-3
clone size: NA
J gene: TRBJ1-5

CDR3 protein: CASKTSGGAAYNEQFF
CDR3 DNA: TGCGCCAGCAAAACTAGCGGGGGAGCCGCTTACAATGAGCAGTTCTTC
D gene: TRBD2
V gene: TRBV5-1
clone size: many
J gene: TRBJ2-1

CDR3 protein: CASSPAPVVRGGRDFGDTQYF
CDR3 DNA: TGTGCCAGCTCACCCGCCCCGGTCGTGCGGGGGGGCCGGGATTTTGGAGATACGCAGTATTTT
D gene: TRBD2
V gene: TRBV18
clone size: many
J gene: TRBJ2-3

CDR3 protein: CASSVDRDYEQYF
CDR3 DNA: TGCGCCAGCAGCGTGGACAGGGACTACGAGCAGTACTTC
D gene: TRBD1
V gene: TRBV5-1
clone size: many
J gene: TRBJ2-7

CDR3 protein: CASSLGAGASVRGTEAFF
CDR3 DNA: TGCGCCAGCAGCTTGGGGGCCGGGGCCAGTGTGAGAGGCACTGAAGCTTTCTTT
D gene: NA
V gene: TRBV5-1
clone size: many
J gene: TRBJ1-1

CDR3 protein: CASSQTTQETQYF
CDR3 DNA: TGTGCCAGCAGCCAAACGACCCAAGAGACCCAGTACTTC
D gene: NA
V gene: TRBV3-1
clone size: many
J gene: TRBJ2-5

CDR3 protein: CASSPAGGLGHNQETQYF
CDR3 DNA: TGCGCCAGCAGCCCAGCCGGGGGCTTGGGACACAACCAAGAGACCCAGTACTTC
D gene: NA
V gene: TRBV5-1
clone size: NA
J gene: TRBJ2-5

CDR3 protein: CASSYGTGGATGELFF
CDR3 DNA: TGTGCCAGCAGTTACGGGACAGGGGGCGCGACCGGGGAGCTGTTTTTT
D gene: TRBD1
V gene: TRBV7-3
clone size: NA
J gene: TRBJ2-2

CDR3 protein: CASRSILKTGELFF
CDR3 DNA: TGCGCCAGCAGGAGTATACTAAAAACCGGGGAGCTGTTTTTT
D gene: NA
V gene: TRBV4-1
clone size: many
J gene: TRBJ2-2

CDR3 protein: CASSPAGDNYGYTF
CDR3 DNA: TGTGCCAGCAGCCCGGCGGGGGACAACTATGGCTACACCTTC
D gene: NA
V gene: TRBV4-2
clone size: many
J gene: TRBJ1-2

CDR3 protein: CASSSRRVGGNANTGELFF
CDR3 DNA: TGCGCCAGCAGCTCTAGGAGGGTAGGCGGGAACGCGAACACCGGGGAGCTGTTTTTT
D gene: NA
V gene: TRBV4-3
clone size: many
J gene: TRBJ2-2

CDR3 protein: CASSFVYQETQYF
CDR3 DNA: TGTGCCAGCAGCTTTGTATACCAAGAGACCCAGTACTTC
D gene: NA
V gene: TRBV7-7
clone size: many
J gene: TRBJ2-5

CDR3 protein: CASSVATGRIYGYTF
CDR3 DNA: TGTGCCAGCAGCGTAGCAACAGGACGGATCTATGGCTACACCTTC
D gene: NA
V gene: TRBV9
clone size: many
J gene: TRBJ1-2

CDR3 protein: CASSRLAGGTDTQYF
CDR3 DNA: TGTGCCAGCAGTAGACTAGCGGGGGGCACAGATACGCAGTATTTT
D gene: TRBD2
V gene: TRBV6-5
clone size: many
J gene: TRBJ2-3

CDR3 protein: CSARRPSYNEQFF
CDR3 DNA: TGCAGTGCTAGACGGCCCTCCTACAATGAGCAGTTCTTC
D gene: NA
V gene: TRBV20-1
clone size: many
J gene: TRBJ2-1

CDR3 protein: CASSRTGNYGYTF
CDR3 DNA: TGCGCCAGCAGCCGGACAGGGAACTATGGCTACACCTTC
D gene: TRBD1
V gene: TRBV10-1
clone size: many
J gene: TRBJ1-2

CDR3 protein: CASSSGTGHSGNTIYF
CDR3 DNA: TGCGCCAGCAGCTCCGGGACAGGCCACTCTGGAAACACCATATATTTT
D gene: TRBD1
V gene: TRBV5-1
clone size: many
J gene: TRBJ1-3

CDR3 protein: CASSPRLAEKNEQFF
CDR3 DNA: TGCGCCAGCAGCCCCAGACTAGCGGAGAAGAATGAGCAGTTCTTC
D gene: TRBD2
V gene: TRBV5-1
clone size: NA
J gene: TRBJ2-1

CDR3 protein: CSVEAGGRTGELFF
CDR3 DNA: TGCAGCGTTGAAGCAGGGGGCCGGACCGGGGAGCTGTTTTTT
D gene: TRBD1
V gene: TRBV29-1
clone size: once
J gene: TRBJ2-2

CDR3 protein: CSAGHDVYNSPLHF
CDR3 DNA: TGCAGTGCTGGCCACGACGTATACAATTCACCCCTCCACTTT
D gene: NA
V gene: TRBV20-1
clone size: NA
J gene: TRBJ1-6

CDR3 protein: CASSRDRLEQYF
CDR3 DNA: TGTGCCAGCAGCCGGGACAGGCTCGAGCAGTACTTC
D gene: TRBD1
V gene: TRBV3-1
clone size: many
J gene: TRBJ2-7

CDR3 protein: CASSSDRDGYTF
CDR3 DNA: TGCGCCAGCAGCTCGGACAGGGATGGCTACACCTTC
D gene: TRBD1
V gene: TRBV5-1
clone size: few
J gene: TRBJ1-2

CDR3 protein: CASSPHGQTGRNSPLHF
CDR3 DNA: TGTGCCAGCAGTCCCCATGGCCAAACCGGCAGGAATTCACCCCTCCACTTT
D gene: NA
V gene: TRBV27
clone size: few
J gene: TRBJ1-6